This passage covers 26 T cell receptor beta chains from one sample sequenced in a study of cytomegalovirus exposure and HLA in healthy donors. 13 Jbeta primers and 60 Vbeta primers were used for the PCR. Here immunoSEQ multiplex PCR was the method, and the copy in TCRdb shows in-frame clones only, minus some. The sample includes roughly 240,000 clones, around 80% of them seen just once. Input material: PBMCs. These receptors were taken from a boy younger than 18 in good health and CMV-seronegative.

V and J are TRBV7-9 and TRBJ1-4; a weak D match, TRBD1 (6 bases). This CDR3 is 14 amino acids long. With 5 bases removed from V and 8 bases from J, the gap between germline ends came to 15 bases. The germline V gene encodes CDR1 SEHNR and CDR2 FQNEAQ (reference sequence). CDR3 sequence reads: CASSPRGRGEKLFF. As DNA, the CDR3 is TGTGCCAGCAGCCCCAGGGGCAGGGGCGAAAAACTGTTTTTT.

The chain employs TRBV7-9 and TRBJ2-7; 9 bases line up with TRBD2. Germline V gives CDR1 SEHNR, CDR2 FQNEAQ (reference sequence). The CDR3 extends over 16 amino acids. The V and J ends lost 1 base and 5 bases, in that order; junction bases with no gene match: 9. Here the CDR3 reads CASSLVRVAGAHEQYF. The CDR3 DNA is TGTGCCAGCAGCTTAGTTCGGGTAGCGGGAGCCCACGAGCAGTACTTC.

This chain joins TRBV5-1 and TRBJ2-3; 9 bases fit TRBD1. The CDR3 has 16 amino acids. V was clipped by 5 bases and J by 2 bases; unmatched bases: 9. CDR1 and CDR2 from the germline V gene are SGHRS and YFSETQ. CDR3 sequence reads: CASSWKTGGSTDTQYF. The CDR3 nucleotides are TGCGCCAGCAGTTGGAAGACAGGGGGTTCCACAGATACGCAGTATTTT.

Written as DNA, the CDR3 is TGTGCCAGTAGTCCAGACCAGGTGAACACTGAAGCTTTCTTT. Translated: CASSPDQVNTEAFF. The chain is built from TRBV19 and TRBJ1-1; no reliable D call. Trimming took off 5 bases at V and 0 bases at J, with 10 bases between the two ends. The germline V gene encodes CDR1 LNHDA and CDR2 SQIVND (reference sequence). This CDR3 is built from 14 residues.

The CDR3 region has the DNA TGTGCCAGCAGTGAAACGGGGGGGGGCACTGAAGCTTTCTTT. Translation: CASSETGGGTEAFF. The chain recombines TRBV2 with TRBJ1-1; TRBD1 might be the D (5 bases). This CDR3 spans 14 amino acids. Trimming stripped 2 bases from V and 4 bases from J, with 11 bases between. Germline values: CDR1 SNHLY, CDR2 FYNNEI.

The chain has TRBV5-4 and TRBJ1-2, with 11 bases aligning to TRBD1. This CDR3 is 15 amino acids long. J gave up 5 bases and V 0 bases, and 3 bases lay outside the gene matches. Germline V lookup: CDR1 SGHNT, CDR2 YYREEE (reference sequence). CDR3 amino acids: CASSLVGTGGYGYTF. In DNA, the CDR3 is TGTGCCAGCAGCTTGGTTGGGACAGGGGGTTATGGCTACACCTTC.

This chain links TRBV10-1 with TRBJ2-1; TRBD1 matches 7 bases. Germline V lookup: CDR1 WNHNN, CDR2 SYGVQD (reference sequence). CDR3 length: 15 amino acids. V gave up 2 bases and J gave up 6 bases; unmatched junction bases: 7. The CDR3 DNA sequence: TGCGCCAGCAGTGAGGTCGGGGCAGGGGGCAATGAGCAGTTCTTC. It specifies CASSEVGAGGNEQFF.

This clone was recorded only once. V is TRBV15 and J is TRBJ1-2, with 8 bases aligning to TRBD1. J lost 4 bases, V lost 1 base, and 2 bases had no gene match. Germline V gene data show CDR1 as LNHNV and CDR2 as YYDKDF (reference sequence). This CDR3 contains 14 residues. The CDR3 reads CATSRGQGTYGYTF. The CDR3 bases are TGTGCCACCAGCAGAGGACAGGGGACCTATGGCTACACCTTC. Based on the CDR3 plus reference TRBV15 and TRBJ1-2, the full variable domain is DAMVIQNPRYQVTQFGKPVTLSCSQTLNHNVMYWYQQKSSQAPKLLFHYYDKDFNNEADTPDNFQSRRPNTSFCFLDIRSPGLGDTAMYLCATSRGQGTYGYTFGSGTRLTVV.

The V gene is TRBV5-4, the J gene TRBJ1-4, with 8 positions matching TRBD1. CDR1 SGHNT and CDR2 YYREEE come from the germline V gene (reference sequence). This CDR3 is 16 amino acids long. The ends lost 4 bases at V and 4 bases at J; junction bases unmatched: 9. CDR3 DNA sequence: TGTGCCAGCAGCCCACAAACAGGGGGGAGTAATGAAAAACTGTTTTTT. This codes for CASSPQTGGSNEKLFF.

CDR3 bases: TGTGCCAGCAGCTTAGCGGGACAGGGGAGGGAGACCCAGTACTTC. Its translation is CASSLAGQGRETQYF. The V gene is TRBV7-9, the J gene TRBJ2-5; TRBD1 aligns across 10 bases. V dropped 0 bases and J dropped 5; count of bases not matched to a gene: 3. This CDR3 spans 15 amino acids. Germline CDR1 is SEHNR and CDR2 is FQNEAQ (reference sequence).

This chain joins TRBV6-1 and TRBJ2-7; 10 bases fit TRBD1. Germline V gene lookup returns CDR1 MNHNS and CDR2 SASEGT. The CDR3 is 15 residues long. The V segment lost 2 bases and the J segment 4 bases; nucleotides outside the gene matches: 5. CDR3 protein: CASSELPGQGYEQYF. The CDR3 DNA reads TGTGCCAGCAGTGAACTACCGGGACAGGGGTACGAGCAGTACTTC.

The chain links TRBV30 to TRBJ1-3; tentatively, D is TRBD1 (6 bases). The V and J ends lost 5 bases and 1 base respectively, with 9 bases between them. The CDR3 contains 13 residues. CDR1 and CDR2 (germline): GTSNPN, SVGIG (reference sequence). CDR3: CAWARGSGNTIYF. The CDR3 coding sequence is TGTGCCTGGGCCAGGGGATCTGGAAACACCATATATTTT.

The chain recombines TRBV21-1 with TRBJ2-5; the table's D call of TRBD2 was not tested on the DNA. TRBV21-1 corresponds to a pseudogene. CDR3 length: 14 amino acids. The CDR3 loop reads CASSKVGGRETQYF. CDR3 nucleotides: TGTGCCAGCAGCAAAGTGGGGGGGCGCGAGACCCAGTACTTC.

J is TRBJ2-5 and V is TRBV13, with 8 bases identical to TRBD2. Trimming removed 5 bases from V and 7 bases from J; junction bases left unmatched: 24. Germline lookup yields CDR1 PRHDT and CDR2 FYEKMQ (reference sequence). This CDR3 comprises 19 residues. CDR3 sequence (DNA): TGTGCCAGCAGCCTGACAAAGGGGCTAGCGGGTCCTTCGGAGGGGACCCAGTACTTC. It yields the protein CASSLTKGLAGPSEGTQYF.

The CDR3 loop reads CASSETSVSDTQYF. CDR3 nucleotide sequence: TGTGCCAGCAGTGAGACTAGCGTGTCAGATACGCAGTATTTT. The V and J genes are TRBV2 and TRBJ2-3; 8 bases map to TRBD2. Germline V gene data show CDR1 as SNHLY and CDR2 as FYNNEI. The J segment lost 4 bases and the V segment lost 3 bases, leaving 3 bases of the junction unmatched. The CDR3 is 14 residues long.

This clone was seen only a few times. Other DNA sequences within the sample encode an identical CDR3. The chain employs TRBV10-3 and TRBJ1-1; possible D gene TRBD1, 5 bases. Germline CDR1 is ENHRY and CDR2 is SYGVKD. Between the trimmed V and J ends, which lost 0 bases and 5 bases, there was a span of 7 bases. This CDR3 has 13 amino acids. DNA for the CDR3: TGTGCCATCAGTGAGTCCGGGGGGACTGAAGCTTTCTTT. Translating gives CAISESGGTEAFF.

The V gene is TRBV6-5, the J gene TRBJ1-5, with D possibly being TRBD1 (5 bases). This CDR3 spans 14 amino acids. Trimming shortened V by 2 bases and J by 0 bases, and 5 bases separated the two germline ends. The germline gives CDR1 MNHEY, CDR2 SVGAGI. The CDR3 here is CASSYRGSNQPQHF. CDR3 in DNA: TGTGCCAGCAGTTACAGGGGTAGCAATCAGCCCCAGCATTTT.

For this clone: At one of its ends the junction is not consistent with the germline gene, which may arise from a read error. V is TRBV7-9 and J is TRBJ1-2, with D possibly TRBD1 on 5 matching bases. CDR3 length equals 11 residues. The germline V gene has CDR1 SEHNR and CDR2 FQNEAQ (reference sequence). This CDR3 reads CASTGDRWAIF. The CDR3 nucleotides are TGTGCCAGCACGGGGGACCGTTGGGCTATCTTC.

The chain combines TRBV30 with TRBJ1-4; D is perhaps TRBD1 (6 bases). CDR1 and CDR2 from the germline V gene are GTSNPN and SVGIG (reference sequence). This CDR3 contains 16 residues. V dropped 2 bases and J dropped 2 bases, with 15 bases sitting between them. The CDR3 DNA reads as TGTGCCTGGAGTAGGGGGTTCGTTGGCACTAATGAAAAACTGTTTTTT. It codes for CAWSRGFVGTNEKLFF.

The chain employs TRBV7-8 and TRBJ1-5, with TRBD1 as a possible D gene (5 bases). Trimming took off 1 base at V and 1 base at J, with 17 bases between the two ends. This CDR3 is built from 18 residues. The germline gives CDR1 SGHVS, CDR2 FQNEAQ. The CDR3 nucleotides read TGTGCCAGCAGCTTAGTGGGGGGTTTGGCAGCAAGCAATCAGCCCCAGCATTTT. Amino acids: CASSLVGGLAASNQPQHF.

The table lists this clone with a count of one. This rearrangement joins TRBV5-6 to TRBJ2-5, with 7 bases fitting TRBD1. The J call may be incorrect, as the DNA end agrees better with TRBJ2-7. Germline CDR1 reads SGHDT; CDR2 reads YYEEEE. The CDR3 is 16 amino acids. The chain's CDR3 is CASSSRRQGSLLEQYF. In DNA, the CDR3 is TGTGCCAGCAGCTCACGCAGACAGGGTTCTTTACTCGAGCAGTACTTC.

V is TRBV6-5 and J is TRBJ2-7, with 7 bases that match TRBD1. Trimming took 2 bases from V and 0 from J; bases not matched to a gene: 4. This CDR3 has 15 amino acids. Germline V gene lookup returns CDR1 MNHEY and CDR2 SVGAGI. The DNA for the CDR3 is TGTGCCAGCAGTTACAGACAGGGCCTCTCCTACGAGCAGTACTTC. This codes for CASSYRQGLSYEQYF.

The rearrangement links TRBV5-8 to TRBJ1-5; a possible D gene is TRBD1 (5 bases). This CDR3 comprises 15 residues. The V end lost 3 bases, the J end lost 0 bases, and 10 bases lay between the germline ends. CDR1 SGHTS and CDR2 YDEGEE come from the germline V gene. CDR3 sequence reads: CASSWGGYSNQPQHF. Written as DNA, the CDR3 is TGTGCCAGCAGCTGGGGGGGATATAGCAATCAGCCCCAGCATTTT.

This clone was recorded only once. The CDR3 DNA reads as TGTGCCAGCAGTGGGAGTACGCCGAATCAGCCCCAGCATTTT. The encoded protein is CASSGSTPNQPQHF. The chain links TRBV2 to TRBJ1-5; no reliable D call. Between the trimmed V and J ends, which lost 4 bases and 4 bases, there was a span of 11 bases. The CDR3 runs 14 residues. Germline assignment: CDR1 SNHLY and CDR2 FYNNEI.

In DNA form, the CDR3 reads TGTGCCAGCAGCCGCGGCAGGGGCGCTATCAACACTGAAGCTTTCTTT. Translating gives CASSRGRGAINTEAFF. The rearrangement links TRBV2 to TRBJ1-1; D possibly corresponds to TRBD1 (6 bases). The V gene's germline CDR1 is SNHLY and CDR2 FYNNEI. The V and J ends lost 6 bases and 2 bases respectively, with 19 bases between them. This CDR3 is 16 amino acids long.

V usage is TRBV4-2 and J usage is TRBJ2-7; the D gene is possibly TRBD2 (6 bases). V shed 1 base and J shed 0 bases, with 13 bases lying between them. Germline-derived CDR1 and CDR2 are LGHNA and YNFKEQ. The CDR3 spans 16 residues. Written as DNA, the CDR3 is TGTGCCAGCAGCCAAGGGGTCGGGGACTTCTCCTACGAGCAGTACTTC. Amino acids: CASSQGVGDFSYEQYF.